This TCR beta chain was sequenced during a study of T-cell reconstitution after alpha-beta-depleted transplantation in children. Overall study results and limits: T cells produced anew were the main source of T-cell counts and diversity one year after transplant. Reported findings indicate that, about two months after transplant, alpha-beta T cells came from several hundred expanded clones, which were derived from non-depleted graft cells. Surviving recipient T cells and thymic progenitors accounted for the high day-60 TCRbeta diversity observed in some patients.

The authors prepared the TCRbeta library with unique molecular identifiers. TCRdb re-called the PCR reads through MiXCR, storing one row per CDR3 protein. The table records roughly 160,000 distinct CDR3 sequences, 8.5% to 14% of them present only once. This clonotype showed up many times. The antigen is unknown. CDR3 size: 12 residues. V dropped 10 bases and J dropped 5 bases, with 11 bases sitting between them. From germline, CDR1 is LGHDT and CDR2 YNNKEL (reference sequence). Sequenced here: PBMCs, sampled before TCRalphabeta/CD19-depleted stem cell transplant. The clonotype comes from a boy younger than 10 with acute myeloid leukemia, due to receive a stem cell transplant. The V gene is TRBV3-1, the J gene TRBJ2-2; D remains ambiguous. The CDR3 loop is CATGSRTGELFF. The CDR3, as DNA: TGTGCCACCGGATCGAGGACCGGGGAGCTGTTTTTT.